The 4 T cell receptor beta chains listed next were all sequenced from one sample in a study of T cell responses to AZD1222 COVID-19 vaccine (dated by TCRdb to the early 2020s). The time point tag for this specimen amounts to: baseline before first vaccination. The method was the immunoSEQ multiplex PCR assay. TCRdb holds this immuneACCESS table with in-frame rearrangements only. Some clones are missing; in checked studies, unresolved V genes explain under half, and the rest has no known cause. Within this sample are roughly 150,000 clones, with over 80% of them counted one time only. 1.5% to 2% of the sample comes from the top ten. The input for sequencing was peripheral blood, taken on day 0 of AZD1222 vaccination. The source is an adult in good health.

The chain carries TRBV28 and TRBJ1-2, with 7 positions matching TRBD1. The CDR3 sequence is 14 residues long. After removal of 6 bases from V and 3 bases from J, the junction contained 7 bases not matched to a gene. The germline gives CDR1 MDHEN, CDR2 SYDVKM. CDR3 sequence reads: CASRRAGGDYGYTF. In nucleotides, the CDR3 is TGTGCCAGCAGACGGGCAGGGGGAGACTATGGCTACACCTTC.

CDR3 protein: CASSSPGGANYGYTF. The CDR3 DNA follows: TGTGCCAGCAGTTCGCCTGGGGGAGCTAACTATGGCTACACCTTC. The chain links TRBV28 to TRBJ1-2; possibly TRBD1 for D (5 bases). The CDR3 extends over 15 amino acids. The V and J ends lost 4 bases and 0 bases respectively, with 12 bases between them. In germline, CDR1 is MDHEN, CDR2 SYDVKM.

This chain links TRBV30 with TRBJ1-1; D unresolved. Trimming cost V 4 bases and J 5 bases, with 14 bases left between them. The CDR3 extends over 13 amino acids. Looked up from germline, CDR1 is GTSNPN and CDR2 is SVGIG (reference sequence). CDR3 DNA sequence: TGTGCCTGGACGGATCACCCTAGGACTGAAGCTTTCTTT. Protein product: CAWTDHPRTEAFF.

The chain links TRBV30 to TRBJ1-5, with 8 bases identical to TRBD1. Germline V gene lookup returns CDR1 GTSNPN and CDR2 SVGIG (reference sequence). The CDR3 extends over 13 amino acids. The V segment lost 1 base and the J segment 9 bases; nucleotides outside the gene matches: 5. The CDR3 region has the DNA TGTGCCTGGAGTGGACAGGGGACGGGGCCCCAGCATTTT. This gives the protein CAWSGQGTGPQHF.